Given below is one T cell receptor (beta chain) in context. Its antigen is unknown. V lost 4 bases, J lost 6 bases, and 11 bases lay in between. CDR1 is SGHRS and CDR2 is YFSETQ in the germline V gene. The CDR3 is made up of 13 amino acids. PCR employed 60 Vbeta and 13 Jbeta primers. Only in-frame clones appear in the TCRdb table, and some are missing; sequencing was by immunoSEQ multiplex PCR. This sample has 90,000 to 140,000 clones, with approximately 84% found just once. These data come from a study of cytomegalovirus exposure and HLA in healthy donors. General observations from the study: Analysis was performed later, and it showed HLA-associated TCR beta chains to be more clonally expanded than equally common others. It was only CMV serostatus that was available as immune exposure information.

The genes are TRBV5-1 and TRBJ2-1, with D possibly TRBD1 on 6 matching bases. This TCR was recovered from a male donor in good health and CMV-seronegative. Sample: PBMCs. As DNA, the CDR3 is TGCGCCAGCAGCGAACAACAGGGCAATGAGCAGTTCTTC. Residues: CASSEQQGNEQFF.